This T cell receptor beta chain was documented in a study of blood T cell repertoires in COVID-19. Overall study context: There were acute and convalescent COVID-19 samples, and they came from the United States, Italy and Spain.

CDR1 and CDR2 (germline): SGHRS, YFSETQ. The CDR3 spans 17 residues. J was trimmed by 8 bases and V by 5 bases; bases with no gene match: 19. Under the authors' procedure: Nucleated cell number was recorded as an estimate derived from reference gene primer amplification. The table came from immunoSEQ multiplex PCR; TCRdb's copy has only in-frame clones and leaves some out. That table supplies the V and J calls and clone size; D and trimming were determined from the DNA. The sample includes 300,000 to 400,000 clones, over 70% of them seen just once. The specimen sequenced was peripheral blood. This chain connects TRBV5-1 to TRBJ2-1; 7 bases line up with TRBD2. The origin of this receptor is a woman aged 45-65 years with COVID-19, enrolled during active disease. CDR3 amino acids: CASSQVLRREPAHEQFF. The CDR3 coding sequence is TGCGCCAGCAGTCAGGTGTTGCGGCGGGAGCCCGCCCATGAGCAGTTCTTC.